These T cell receptor beta chains were read from a single sample in a study of shared clonotypes between healthy human individuals. Clones were read by immunoSEQ multiplex PCR, and TCRdb kept only the in-frame ones, dropping some. The sample lists 1,400,000 or so clones, 98% to 99% occurring once. Input material: naive CD4+ T cells sorted from blood. Every receptor here comes from a man under 40 in good health. Each CDR3 is given with its conserved first and last residue. Each record gives: V gene, clone size, J gene, CDR3 length, D gene, CDR3 DNA, CDR3 protein. The D gene is left open where the match is weak. Some rows have no size entry. The others give once, few or many, or a class for an expanded clone.

TRBV11-3	NA	TRBJ2-7	19	NA	TGTGCCAGCAGCTTAGATAAGACAGTCTGGCGGGTATTCTCCCACGAGCAGTACTTC	CASSLDKTVWRVFSHEQYF
TRBV7-6	NA	TRBJ2-7	15	NA	TGTGCCAGCAGCCGGGGGGCTTCGTTTCTCTACGAGCAGTACTTC	CASSRGASFLYEQYF
TRBV5-1	NA	TRBJ2-3	13	NA	TGCGCCAGCAGCTTGGAAATCGGCGATACGCAGTATTTT	CASSLEIGDTQYF
TRBV28	NA	TRBJ1-5	15	NA	TGTGCCAGCAGTTCCACCCTACACAGCAATCAGCCCCAGCATTTT	CASSSTLHSNQPQHF
TRBV5-4	NA	TRBJ2-2	15	NA	TGTGCCAGCTCGTACGCGGAGACCTGGACCGGGGAGCTGTTTTTT	CASSYAETWTGELFF
TRBV5-4	NA	TRBJ1-5	16	TRBD1	TGTGCCAGCAGCCCGACCCCGGGACAGGAGAATCAGCCCCAGCATTTT	CASSPTPGQENQPQHF
TRBV5-1	NA	TRBJ2-7	13	TRBD2	TGCGCCAGCAGCTTTAGCGGGAGCCACGAGCAGTACTTC	CASSFSGSHEQYF
TRBV6-6	NA	TRBJ1-2	15	TRBD1	TGTGCCAGCGTCGCAACAGGGGGCGCGAACTATGGCTACACCTTC	CASVATGGANYGYTF
TRBV29-1	NA	TRBJ2-1	14	NA	TGCAGCGTTGGCCCGGGGGTTTTTTACAATGAGCAGTTCTTC	CSVGPGVFYNEQFF
TRBV7-8	NA	TRBJ1-2	19	NA	TGTGCCAGCAGCTTAGGGCTACCTTTATCCGGGCAGCCTTTCTATGGCTACACCTTC	CASSLGLPLSGQPFYGYTF
TRBV6-5	NA	TRBJ1-2	12	NA	TGTGCCAGCAGGGAGGGGTTATATGGCTACACCTTC	CASREGLYGYTF
TRBV13	NA	TRBJ2-3	16	TRBD2	TGTGCCAGCAGCTTAGTTAGCGGGAGTCGCACAGATACGCAGTATTTT	CASSLVSGSRTDTQYF
TRBV15	NA	TRBJ1-1	12	NA	TGTGCCACCAGCAGAAGGAACACTGAAGCTTTCTTT	CATSRRNTEAFF
TRBV30	NA	TRBJ2-5	12	TRBD1	TGTGCCTCACAGGGGGGAGAAGAGACCCAGTACTTC	CASQGGEETQYF
TRBV5-1	NA	TRBJ2-5	16	NA	TGCGCCAGCAGCTTGGTCAGGGACCTAAGCCGGGAGACCCAGTACTTC	CASSLVRDLSRETQYF
TRBV2	once	TRBJ1-1	14	NA	TGTGCCAGCAGTGGCTTAATTGGGGGCACTGAAGCTTTCTTT	CASSGLIGGTEAFF
TRBV7-8	NA	TRBJ1-1	12	TRBD1	TGTGCCAGCAGCTTCCTCAGGGGGAGTGCTTTCTTT	CASSFLRGSAFF
TRBV4-2	NA	TRBJ2-1	21	TRBD2	TGTGCCAGCAGCCAAGATCAGCTCAACCCTCAACTAGCGGGAGGTACCGATGAGCAGTTCTTC	CASSQDQLNPQLAGGTDEQFF
TRBV5-1	NA	TRBJ2-1	16	TRBD2	TGCGCCAGCAGCGTGGTGGGACTAGCGGGGAACAATGAGCAGTTCTTC	CASSVVGLAGNNEQFF
TRBV28	NA	TRBJ2-1	19	NA	TGTGCCAGCAGGGGCAATAAAGGCTGGGCGGTTCGTACCTACAATGAGCAGTTCTTC	CASRGNKGWAVRTYNEQFF
TRBV20-1	few	TRBJ1-2	11	NA	TGCAGTGCCGCAGGGAGCTATGGCTACACCTTC	CSAAGSYGYTF
TRBV5-4	NA	TRBJ2-7	14	NA	TGTGCCAGCAGCCGGGGTCCTTCGATCGACGAGCAGTACTTC	CASSRGPSIDEQYF
TRBV7-2	NA	TRBJ2-3	14	NA	TGTGCCAGCAGAACGGGGAGAAGCACAGATACGCAGTATTTT	CASRTGRSTDTQYF
TRBV11-3	NA	TRBJ2-1	15	TRBD2	TGTGCCAGCAGCCCACGGACTAGCGGGAGCAATGAGCAGTTCTTC	CASSPRTSGSNEQFF
TRBV6-1	once	TRBJ1-2	15	NA	TGTGCCAGCAGTGAAGCGCCTGAGGGGTCCTATGGCTACACCTTC	CASSEAPEGSYGYTF
TRBV5-1	NA	TRBJ1-1	15	NA	TGCGCCAGCACCATGGGGCATGGTGTAAGCACTGAAGCTTTCTTT	CASTMGHGVSTEAFF
TRBV9	NA	TRBJ2-5	14	TRBD2	TGTGCCAGCAGCGTCAGCGGGACCCAAGAGACCCAGTACTTC	CASSVSGTQETQYF
TRBV28	once	TRBJ2-7	14	NA	TGTGCCAGCAGTTTTCCGGGCAGGGCCTACGAGCAGTACTTC	CASSFPGRAYEQYF
TRBV10-3	NA	TRBJ1-5	13	NA	TGTGCCATCAGTGAGACAAGCAATCAGCCCCAGCATTTT	CAISETSNQPQHF
TRBV9	NA	TRBJ2-7	12	NA	TGTGCCAGCAGCGTAGCGGTCCGCGAGCAGTACTTC	CASSVAVREQYF
TRBV27	NA	TRBJ2-5	17	TRBD2	TGTGCCAGCAGTTCGGGAAGGAAACCATGGCGGGAGGAGACCCAGTACTTC	CASSSGRKPWREETQYF
TRBV5-1	NA	TRBJ2-7	14	TRBD1	TGCGCCAGCAGCGTCGGGACAGGGACCTACGAGCAGTACTTC	CASSVGTGTYEQYF
TRBV7-3	NA	TRBJ2-7	13	TRBD2	TGTGCCAGCAGCTTAGGCCCTACTAGCGCCCAGTACTTC	CASSLGPTSAQYF
TRBV6-5	NA	TRBJ2-5	13	NA	TGTGCCAGCTCCCCCGACCGCCCGGAGACCCAGTACTTC	CASSPDRPETQYF
TRBV6-5	NA	TRBJ2-2	13	NA	TGTGCCAGCGGGTACAGGCCTACCGGGGAGCTGTTTTTT	CASGYRPTGELFF
TRBV28	NA	TRBJ1-1	13	TRBD1	TGTGCCAGCGAGGGGGCCGGGAACACTGAAGCTTTCTTT	CASEGAGNTEAFF
TRBV7-2	NA	TRBJ2-5	15	NA	TGTGCCAGCAGCTTAGTTCGGGGATTCCAAGAGACCCAGTACTTC	CASSLVRGFQETQYF
TRBV6-5	NA	TRBJ1-2	15	NA	TGTGCCAGCACCAGGGGAAGGGGAGGATCGGGTGGCTACACCTTC	CASTRGRGGSGGYTF
TRBV30	once	TRBJ2-1	14	NA	TGTGCCTGGGGTAAAAGCTGGACTTACAATGAGCAGTTCTTC	CAWGKSWTYNEQFF
TRBV29-1	NA	TRBJ2-5	12	NA	TGCAGCGTTGACCAGGGTCGGGAGACCCAGTACTTC	CSVDQGRETQYF
TRBV25-1	NA	TRBJ2-1	16	NA	TGTGCCAGCAGTGAATTCCTCCAGAGCTCCTACAATGAGCAGTTCTTC	CASSEFLQSSYNEQFF
TRBV7-2	NA	TRBJ2-7	15	TRBD2	TGTGCCAGCAGCTTAGATCCGGGACTAACGGTGTGGCAGTACTTC	CASSLDPGLTVWQYF
TRBV21-1	NA	TRBJ1-2	13	NA	TGTGCCAGCAGCAACCCCCAGTTCTATGGCTACACCTTC	CASSNPQFYGYTF
TRBV18	NA	TRBJ1-4	16	TRBD1	TGTGCCAGCTCACCACCCTACAGGGGTGCGAATGAAAAACTGTTTTTT	CASSPPYRGANEKLFF
TRBV5-1	NA	TRBJ2-3	14	NA	TGCGCCAGCAGCTCACAGGGATCAGCAGATACGCAGTATTTT	CASSSQGSADTQYF
TRBV5-6	NA	TRBJ2-7	15	NA	TGTGCCAGCAGCTTGACACGGACAGCCGCTTACGAGCAGTACTTC	CASSLTRTAAYEQYF
TRBV4-2	NA	TRBJ2-1	18	TRBD2	TGTGCCAGCAGCCCGGGACTAGCGGGAGGGCACGCCTACAATGAGCAGTTCTTC	CASSPGLAGGHAYNEQFF